The clone carrying this T cell receptor beta chain was found many times. Its target is not known. This sample stems from a study of post-analysis software for immune sequencing data. Study-level findings and limits: A significant reduction in normalized Chao1 diversity was observed in multiple sclerosis patients versus controls. In patients, five or six TRBV segments were more frequent than in controls, with TRBV5-6, TRBV5-1 and TRBV20-1 among them. When the samples were clustered directly with F measure, those that had been prepared in the same batch showed strong co-clustering.

Unique molecular identifiers were carried by the TCR beta cDNA libraries. The T cell input of roughly 0.9 to 11 million gave a few hundred thousand cDNA molecules. Via MiXCR, TCRdb re-called the PCR reads, giving one row per CDR3 protein. The sample contains 150,000 or so distinct CDR3 sequences, roughly 35% of which appear only once. The CDR3 totals 15 residues. With 0 bases removed from V and 0 bases from J, the gap between germline ends came to 7 bases. Germline V CDR1 and CDR2: MNHEY, SMNVEV (reference sequence). The TCR was taken from a girl under 18 with multiple sclerosis. J is TRBJ2-3 and V is TRBV27; D is ambiguous. Source: blood, taken after autologous hematopoietic stem cell transplantation. In DNA form, the CDR3 reads TGTGCCAGCAGTTTATCGTGGCCGAGCACAGATACGCAGTATTTT. Translating gives CASSLSWPSTDTQYF.